Listed below are T cell receptor beta chains from one sample, sequenced in a study of cytomegalovirus exposure and HLA in healthy donors. Libraries were prepared by immunoSEQ multiplex PCR; TCRdb keeps only in-frame clonotypes and omits some of them. The sample has about 130,000 clones; less than 90% are singletons. The sequencing input was PBMCs. These receptors were obtained from a man aged 35 to 55 in good health and CMV-seronegative. Both conserved end residues are part of each CDR3. The D gene is left open where the match is weak. The size of a clone is reported for some rows only, either as once, few or many, or as a class for expanded clones.

DNA	CDR3	J	size	V	D
TGTGCCACCAGCAGCCTTACTAGCGGGCGATCCTACGAGCAGTACTTC	CATSSLTSGRSYEQYF	TRBJ2-7	NA	TRBV15	TRBD2
TGCGCCAGCAGCTTGGAGCGGGCTCTGGATACGCAGTATTTT	CASSLERALDTQYF	TRBJ2-3	NA	TRBV5-1	NA
TGTGCCAGCAGCGCCGCCGGGACAGGGGACACTGAAGCTTTCTTT	CASSAAGTGDTEAFF	TRBJ1-1	NA	TRBV9	TRBD1
TGTGCCAGCAGCGCAGGACAGGGCGACTATGGCTACACCTTC	CASSAGQGDYGYTF	TRBJ1-2	NA	TRBV9	TRBD1
TGTGCCAGCAGCGAACAGCTGGGTGTTTACAATGAGCAGTTCTTC	CASSEQLGVYNEQFF	TRBJ2-1	NA	TRBV14	NA
TGTGCCAGCAGTTCTAATAGACAGGGGAACACTGAAGCTTTCTTT	CASSSNRQGNTEAFF	TRBJ1-1	few	TRBV27	TRBD1
TGCGCCAGTCGCGTCGGACAAACCGGAAACACCATATATTTT	CASRVGQTGNTIYF	TRBJ1-3	NA	TRBV5-1	NA
TGCAGTGCTCAGGACCAAGAGACCCAGTACTTC	CSAQDQETQYF	TRBJ2-5	NA	TRBV20-1	NA
TGCAGCGTTAAATCCCGGGACTCTACCTACAATGAGCAGTTCTTC	CSVKSRDSTYNEQFF	TRBJ2-1	NA	TRBV29-1	NA
TGTGCCAGTAGTAATCGGGGAGACCACGAGCAGTACTTC	CASSNRGDHEQYF	TRBJ2-7	NA	TRBV19	NA
TGTGCCAGCAGTCCAGGGACTAGCGGTCCCGGGGAGCTGTTTTTT	CASSPGTSGPGELFF	TRBJ2-2	once	TRBV7-9	TRBD2
TGTGCCAGTAGTATGGGCCCCATGGAGAACACTGAAGCTTTCTTT	CASSMGPMENTEAFF	TRBJ1-1	NA	TRBV19	NA
TGTGCCAGCAGCTCATACACAGGTTCCAGCAACTACGAGCAGTACTTC	CASSSYTGSSNYEQYF	TRBJ2-7	NA	TRBV5-4	NA
TGTGCCACCTTTGGGTGGGCGAACACTGAAGCTTTCTTT	CATFGWANTEAFF	TRBJ1-1	NA	TRBV28	NA
TGTGCCAGCAGCGTAGAAGATAGCGTATTCTACGAGCAGTACTTC	CASSVEDSVFYEQYF	TRBJ2-7	NA	TRBV9	NA
TGCAGCGTTGATGAGGGACAGGGGGAAGAGACCCAGTACTTC	CSVDEGQGEETQYF	TRBJ2-5	NA	TRBV29-1	TRBD1
TGTGCCAGTAGTGTTCAAGGGACAGCTTATGGCTACACCTTC	CASSVQGTAYGYTF	TRBJ1-2	NA	TRBV19	TRBD1
TGCGCCAGCAGCCAGGGTTGGACAGGGGATTCACCCCTCCACTTT	CASSQGWTGDSPLHF	TRBJ1-6	once	TRBV4-3	TRBD1
TGTGCTAGCAGCCGGGGGGCAGGACACGAGCAGTACTTC	CASSRGAGHEQYF	TRBJ2-7	few	TRBV7-7	NA
TGTGCCAGCAGGCTGCAGGGGGCTGGAGAGACCCAGTACTTC	CASRLQGAGETQYF	TRBJ2-5	NA	TRBV14	TRBD1
TGTGCCAGCAGTGAAAGTCGGGCGGGGAAAAACATTCAGTACTTC	CASSESRAGKNIQYF	TRBJ2-4	NA	TRBV25-1	NA
TGTGCCAGCAGCTTAGGGGGACACCTACAAGAGACCCAGTACTTC	CASSLGGHLQETQYF	TRBJ2-5	once	TRBV7-2	NA
TGTGCCAGCAGCCAAGATCTTGGCGGTAATCGTACCTCCTACGAGCAGTACTTC	CASSQDLGGNRTSYEQYF	TRBJ2-7	NA	TRBV14	NA
TGTGCCAGCAGCTTATTGTCTAACCATAATGAGCAGTACTTC	CASSLLSNHNEQYF	TRBJ2-7	NA	TRBV7-9	NA
TGTGCCAGCAGGAGTCCCCCCACAGATACGCAGTATTTT	CASRSPPTDTQYF	TRBJ2-3	NA	TRBV6-5	NA
TGCGCCAGCAGCCAAGAACAGGGGGAAAACACCATATATTTT	CASSQEQGENTIYF	TRBJ1-3	NA	TRBV4-3	TRBD1